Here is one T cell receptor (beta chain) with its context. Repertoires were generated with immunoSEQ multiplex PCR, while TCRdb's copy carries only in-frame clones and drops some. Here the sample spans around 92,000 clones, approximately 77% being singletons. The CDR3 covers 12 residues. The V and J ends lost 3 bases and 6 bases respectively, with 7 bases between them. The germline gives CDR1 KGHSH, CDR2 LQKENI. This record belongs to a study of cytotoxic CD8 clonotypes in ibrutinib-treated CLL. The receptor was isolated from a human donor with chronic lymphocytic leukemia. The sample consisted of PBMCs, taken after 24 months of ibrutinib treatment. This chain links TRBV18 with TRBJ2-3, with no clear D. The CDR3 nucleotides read TGTGCCAGCTCACCGAATTCGGATACGCAGTATTTT. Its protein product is CASSPNSDTQYF.